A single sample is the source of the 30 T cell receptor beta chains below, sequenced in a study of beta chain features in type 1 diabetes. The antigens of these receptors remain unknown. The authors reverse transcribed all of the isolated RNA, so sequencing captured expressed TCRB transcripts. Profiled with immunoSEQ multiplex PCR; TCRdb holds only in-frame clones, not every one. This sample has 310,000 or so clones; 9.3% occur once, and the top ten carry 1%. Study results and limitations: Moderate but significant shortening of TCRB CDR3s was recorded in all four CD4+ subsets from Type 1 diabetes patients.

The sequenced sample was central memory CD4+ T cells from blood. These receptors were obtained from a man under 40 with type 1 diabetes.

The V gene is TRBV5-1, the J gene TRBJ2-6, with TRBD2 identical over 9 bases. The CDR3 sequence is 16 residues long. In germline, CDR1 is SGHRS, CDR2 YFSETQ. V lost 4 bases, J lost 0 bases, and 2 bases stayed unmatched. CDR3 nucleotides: TGCGCCAGCAGCCCGCGGGGGGGCTCTGGGGCCAACGTCCTGACTTTC. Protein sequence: CASSPRGGSGANVLTF.

The DNA for the CDR3 is TGTGCCAGCAGCCAGGGACAGGGTGGTCGGGAGACCCAGTACTTC. The encoded protein is CASSQGQGGRETQYF. The gene calls are TRBV7-2 and TRBJ2-5; TRBD1 aligns across 9 bases. CDR3 length: 15 amino acids. Germline-derived CDR1 and CDR2 are SGHTA and FQGNSA. Germline trimming cut 5 bases from V and 5 bases from J; bases unmatched to any gene: 9. Together with reference TRBV7-2 and TRBJ2-5, the CDR3 gives the full variable domain: GAGVSQSPSNKVTEKGKDVELRCDPISGHTALYWYRQSLGQGLEFLIYFQGNSAPDKSGLPSDRFSAERTGGSVSTLTIQRTQQEDSAVYLCASSQGQGGRETQYFGPGTRLLVL.

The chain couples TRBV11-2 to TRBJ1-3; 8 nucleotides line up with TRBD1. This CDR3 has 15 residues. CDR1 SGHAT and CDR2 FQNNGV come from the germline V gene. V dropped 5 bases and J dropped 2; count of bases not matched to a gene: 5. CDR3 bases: TGTGCCAGCAGCAAACAGGGGGAAGCTGGAAACACCATATATTTT. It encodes CASSKQGEAGNTIYF.

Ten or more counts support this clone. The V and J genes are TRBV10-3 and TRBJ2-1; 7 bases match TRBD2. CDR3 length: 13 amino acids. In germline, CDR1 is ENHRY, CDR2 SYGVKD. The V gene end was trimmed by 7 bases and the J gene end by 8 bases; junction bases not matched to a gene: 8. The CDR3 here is CAIKQRGGDEQFF. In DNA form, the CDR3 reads TGTGCCATCAAGCAGCGGGGAGGGGATGAGCAGTTCTTC.

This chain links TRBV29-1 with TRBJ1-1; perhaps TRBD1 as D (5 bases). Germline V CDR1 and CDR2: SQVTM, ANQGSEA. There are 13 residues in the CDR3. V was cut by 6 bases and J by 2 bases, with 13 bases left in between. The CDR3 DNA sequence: TGCAGCGTGGTAAATCAGGGAAACACTGAAGCTTTCTTT. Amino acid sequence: CSVVNQGNTEAFF.

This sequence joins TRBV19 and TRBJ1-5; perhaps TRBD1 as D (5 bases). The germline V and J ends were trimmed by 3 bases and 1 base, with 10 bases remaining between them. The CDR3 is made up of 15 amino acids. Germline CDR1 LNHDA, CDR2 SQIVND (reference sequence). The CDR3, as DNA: TGTGCCAGTAGTATTGGCAGGGTAAGCAATCAGCCCCAGCATTTT. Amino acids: CASSIGRVSNQPQHF. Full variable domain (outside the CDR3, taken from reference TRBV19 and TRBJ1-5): DGGITQSPKYLFRKEGQNVTLSCEQNLNHDAMYWYRQDPGQGLRLIYYSQIVNDFQKGDIAEGYSVSREKKESFPLTVTSAQKNPTAFYLCASSIGRVSNQPQHFGDGTRLSIL.

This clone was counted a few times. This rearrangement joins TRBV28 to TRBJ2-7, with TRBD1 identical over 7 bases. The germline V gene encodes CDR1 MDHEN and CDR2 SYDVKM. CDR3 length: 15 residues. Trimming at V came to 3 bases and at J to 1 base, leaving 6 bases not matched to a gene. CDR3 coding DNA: TGTGCCAGCAGTTTCAGCAGGGGGAAGTCCTACGAGCAGTACTTC. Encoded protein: CASSFSRGKSYEQYF.

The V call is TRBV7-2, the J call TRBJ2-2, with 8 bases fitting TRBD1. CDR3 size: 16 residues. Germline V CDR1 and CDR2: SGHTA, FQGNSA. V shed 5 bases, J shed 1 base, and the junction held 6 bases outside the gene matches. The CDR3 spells CASSVTGTGNTGELFF. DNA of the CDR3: TGTGCCAGCAGCGTAACCGGGACAGGGAACACCGGGGAGCTGTTTTTT.

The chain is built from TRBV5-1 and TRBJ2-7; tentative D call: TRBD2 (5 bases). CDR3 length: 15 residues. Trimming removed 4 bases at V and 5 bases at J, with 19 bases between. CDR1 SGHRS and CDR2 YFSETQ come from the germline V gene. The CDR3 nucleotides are TGCGCCAGCAGCCCGGACCAGCCGGGAAGCCACGAGCAGTACTTC. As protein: CASSPDQPGSHEQYF.

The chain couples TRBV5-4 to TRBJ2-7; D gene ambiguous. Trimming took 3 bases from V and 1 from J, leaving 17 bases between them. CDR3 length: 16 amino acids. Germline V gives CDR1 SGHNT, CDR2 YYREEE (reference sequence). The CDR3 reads CASSSKAGLNSYEQYF. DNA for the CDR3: TGTGCCAGCAGCTCAAAGGCCGGTCTAAATTCCTACGAGCAGTACTTC. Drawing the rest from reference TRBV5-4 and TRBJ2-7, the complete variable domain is ETGVTQSPTHLIKTRGQQVTLRCSSQSGHNTVSWYQQALGQGPQFIFQYYREEENGRGNFPPRFSGLQFPNYSSELNVNALELDDSALYLCASSSKAGLNSYEQYFGPGTRLTVT.

CDR3 residues: CASSERTGRGYEQYF. CDR3 nucleotides: TGTGCCAGCAGTGAACGGACAGGGAGGGGCTACGAGCAGTACTTC. This sequence joins TRBV6-1 and TRBJ2-7; TRBD1 is a possible D gene (8 bases). The V gene's germline CDR1 is MNHNS and CDR2 SASEGT. Trimming took off 2 bases at V and 3 bases at J, with 14 bases between the two ends. The CDR3 extends over 15 amino acids.

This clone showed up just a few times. In DNA, the CDR3 is TGTGCCAGCAGTCCCCTCGGACAGGGGGAGGACGAGCAGTACTTC. This gives the protein CASSPLGQGEDEQYF. The V gene is TRBV28, the J gene TRBJ2-7; 10 bases match TRBD1. Germline CDR1 is MDHEN and CDR2 is SYDVKM. Germline trimming cut 5 bases from V and 5 bases from J; bases unmatched to any gene: 9. The CDR3 contains 15 residues.

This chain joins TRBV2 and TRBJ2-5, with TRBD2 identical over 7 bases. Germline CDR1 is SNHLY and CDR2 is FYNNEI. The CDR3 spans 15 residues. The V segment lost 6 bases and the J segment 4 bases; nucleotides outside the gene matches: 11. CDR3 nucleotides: TGTGCCAGCAGCGCCGCGACTAGCATTACAGAGACCCAGTACTTC. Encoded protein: CASSAATSITETQYF.

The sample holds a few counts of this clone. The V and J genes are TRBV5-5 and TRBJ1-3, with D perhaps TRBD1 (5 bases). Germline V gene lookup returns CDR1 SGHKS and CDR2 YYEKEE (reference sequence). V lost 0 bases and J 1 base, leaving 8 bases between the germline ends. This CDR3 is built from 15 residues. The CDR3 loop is CASSLGTLSGNTIYF. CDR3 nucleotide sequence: TGTGCCAGCAGCTTGGGGACACTGTCTGGAAACACCATATATTTT.

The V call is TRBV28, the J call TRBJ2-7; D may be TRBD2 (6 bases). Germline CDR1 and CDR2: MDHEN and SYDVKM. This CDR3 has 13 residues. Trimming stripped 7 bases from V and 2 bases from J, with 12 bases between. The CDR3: CASIGSGPYEQYF. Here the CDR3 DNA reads TGTGCCAGCATCGGTAGCGGTCCCTACGAGCAGTACTTC. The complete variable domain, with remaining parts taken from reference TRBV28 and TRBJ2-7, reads DVKVTQSSRYLVKRTGEKVFLECVQDMDHENMFWYRQDPGLGLRLIYFSYDVKMKEKGDIPEGYSVSREKKERFSLILESASTNQTSMYLCASIGSGPYEQYFGPGTRLTVT.

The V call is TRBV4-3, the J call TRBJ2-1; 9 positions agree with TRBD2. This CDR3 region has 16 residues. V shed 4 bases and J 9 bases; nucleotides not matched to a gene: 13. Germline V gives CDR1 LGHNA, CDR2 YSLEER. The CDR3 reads CASSPDPLAGNVEQFF. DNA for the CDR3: TGCGCCAGCAGCCCCGACCCTCTAGCGGGGAATGTTGAGCAGTTCTTC.

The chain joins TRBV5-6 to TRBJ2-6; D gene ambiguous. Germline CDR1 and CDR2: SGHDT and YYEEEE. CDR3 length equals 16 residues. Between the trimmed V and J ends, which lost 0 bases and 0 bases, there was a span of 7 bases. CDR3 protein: CASSLEVSSGANVLTF. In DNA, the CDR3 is TGTGCCAGCAGCTTGGAAGTGAGCTCTGGGGCCAACGTCCTGACTTTC.

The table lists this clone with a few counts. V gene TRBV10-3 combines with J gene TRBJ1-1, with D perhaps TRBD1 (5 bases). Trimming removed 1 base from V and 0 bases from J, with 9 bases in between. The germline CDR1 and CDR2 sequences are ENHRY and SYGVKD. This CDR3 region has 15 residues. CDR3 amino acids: CAISEYGGVNTEAFF. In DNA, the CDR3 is TGTGCCATCAGTGAGTACGGAGGGGTGAACACTGAAGCTTTCTTT.

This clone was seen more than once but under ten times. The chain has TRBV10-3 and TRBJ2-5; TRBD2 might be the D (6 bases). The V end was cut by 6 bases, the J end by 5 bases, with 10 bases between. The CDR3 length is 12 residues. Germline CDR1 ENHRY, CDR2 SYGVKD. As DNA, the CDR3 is TGTGCCATCAGCGGGAGCCGCGAGACCCAGTACTTC. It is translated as CAISGSRETQYF.

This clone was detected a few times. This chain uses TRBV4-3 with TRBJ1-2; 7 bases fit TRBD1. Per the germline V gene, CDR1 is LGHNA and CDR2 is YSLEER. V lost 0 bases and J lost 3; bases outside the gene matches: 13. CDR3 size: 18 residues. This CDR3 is CASSQDYETEGAHYGYTF. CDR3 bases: TGCGCCAGCAGCCAAGATTATGAGACGGAGGGGGCTCACTATGGCTACACCTTC.

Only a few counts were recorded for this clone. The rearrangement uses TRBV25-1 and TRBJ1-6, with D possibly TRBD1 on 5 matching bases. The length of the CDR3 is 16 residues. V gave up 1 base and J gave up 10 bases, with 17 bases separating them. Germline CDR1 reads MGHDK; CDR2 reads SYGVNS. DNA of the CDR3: TGTGCCAGCAGTGAATTGAAGGGCCAGGGTGGGTCACCCCTCCACTTT. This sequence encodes CASSELKGQGGSPLHF.

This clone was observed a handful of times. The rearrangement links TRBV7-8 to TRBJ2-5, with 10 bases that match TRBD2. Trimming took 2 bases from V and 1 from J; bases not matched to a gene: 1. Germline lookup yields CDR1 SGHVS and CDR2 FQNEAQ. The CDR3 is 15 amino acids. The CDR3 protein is CASSLQRGGQETQYF. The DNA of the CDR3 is TGTGCCAGCAGCTTACAGCGGGGGGGCCAAGAGACCCAGTACTTC.

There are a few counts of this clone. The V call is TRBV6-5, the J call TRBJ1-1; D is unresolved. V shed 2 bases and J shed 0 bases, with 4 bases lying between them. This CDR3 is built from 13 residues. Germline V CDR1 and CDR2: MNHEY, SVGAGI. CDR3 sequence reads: CASSYAMNTEAFF. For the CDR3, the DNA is TGTGCCAGCAGTTACGCCATGAACACTGAAGCTTTCTTT.

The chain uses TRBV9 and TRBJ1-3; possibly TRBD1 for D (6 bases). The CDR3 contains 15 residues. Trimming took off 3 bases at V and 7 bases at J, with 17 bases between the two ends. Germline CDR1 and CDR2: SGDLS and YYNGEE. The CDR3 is CASSGRRGSQNTIYF. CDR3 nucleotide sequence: TGTGCCAGCAGCGGTCGTAGGGGGAGTCAGAACACCATATATTTT. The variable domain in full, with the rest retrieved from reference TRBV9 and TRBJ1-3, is DSGVTQTPKHLITATGQRVTLRCSPRSGDLSVYWYQQSLDQGLQFLIQYYNGEERAKGNILERFSAQQFPDLHSELNLSSLELGDSALYFCASSGRRGSQNTIYFGEGSWLTVV.

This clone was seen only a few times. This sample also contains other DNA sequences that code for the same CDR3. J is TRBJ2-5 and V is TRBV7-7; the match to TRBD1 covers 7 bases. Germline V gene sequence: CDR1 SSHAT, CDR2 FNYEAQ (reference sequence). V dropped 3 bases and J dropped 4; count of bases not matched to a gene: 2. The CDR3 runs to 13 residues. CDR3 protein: CASSLSGGETQYF. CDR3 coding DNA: TGTGCCAGCAGCTTGTCAGGGGGAGAGACCCAGTACTTC.

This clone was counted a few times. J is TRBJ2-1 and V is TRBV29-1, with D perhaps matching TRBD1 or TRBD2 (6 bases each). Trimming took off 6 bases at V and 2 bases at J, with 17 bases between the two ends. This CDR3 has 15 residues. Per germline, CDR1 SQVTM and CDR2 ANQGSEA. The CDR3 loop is CSVVRGALTYNEQFF. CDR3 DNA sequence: TGCAGCGTCGTAAGGGGGGCCCTCACCTACAATGAGCAGTTCTTC.

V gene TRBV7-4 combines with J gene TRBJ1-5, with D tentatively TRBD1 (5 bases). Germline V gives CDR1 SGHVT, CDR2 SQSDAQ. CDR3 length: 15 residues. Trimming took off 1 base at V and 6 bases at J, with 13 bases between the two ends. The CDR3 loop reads CASSLEGQGRQPQHF. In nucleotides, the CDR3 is TGTGCCAGCAGCTTAGAGGGGCAGGGCCGTCAGCCCCAGCATTTT. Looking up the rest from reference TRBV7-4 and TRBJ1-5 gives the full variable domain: GAGVSQSPRYKVAKRGRDVALRCDSISGHVTLYWYRQTLGQGSEVLTYSQSDAQRDKSGRPSGRFSAERPERSVSTLKIQRTEQGDSAVYLCASSLEGQGRQPQHFGDGTRLSIL.

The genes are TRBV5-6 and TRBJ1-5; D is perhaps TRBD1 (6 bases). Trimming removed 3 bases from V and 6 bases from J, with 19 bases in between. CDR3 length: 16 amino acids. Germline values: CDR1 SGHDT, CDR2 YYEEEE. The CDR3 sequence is CASSSHAGALGQPQHF. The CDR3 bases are TGTGCCAGCAGCTCACATGCAGGGGCCCTAGGTCAGCCCCAGCATTTT.

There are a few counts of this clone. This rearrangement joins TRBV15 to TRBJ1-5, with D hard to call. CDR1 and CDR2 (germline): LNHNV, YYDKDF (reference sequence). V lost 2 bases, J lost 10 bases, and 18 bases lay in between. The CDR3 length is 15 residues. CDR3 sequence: CATSRSGRQVQPQHF. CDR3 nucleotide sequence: TGTGCCACCAGCAGATCGGGTCGCCAGGTTCAACCCCAGCATTTT.

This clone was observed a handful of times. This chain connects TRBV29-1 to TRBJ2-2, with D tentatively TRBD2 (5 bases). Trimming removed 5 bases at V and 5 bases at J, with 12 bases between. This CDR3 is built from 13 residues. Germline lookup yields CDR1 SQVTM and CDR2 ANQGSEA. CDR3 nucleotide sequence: TGCAGCGTTCATCGAGGGTATACCGGGGAGCTGTTTTTT. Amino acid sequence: CSVHRGYTGELFF.